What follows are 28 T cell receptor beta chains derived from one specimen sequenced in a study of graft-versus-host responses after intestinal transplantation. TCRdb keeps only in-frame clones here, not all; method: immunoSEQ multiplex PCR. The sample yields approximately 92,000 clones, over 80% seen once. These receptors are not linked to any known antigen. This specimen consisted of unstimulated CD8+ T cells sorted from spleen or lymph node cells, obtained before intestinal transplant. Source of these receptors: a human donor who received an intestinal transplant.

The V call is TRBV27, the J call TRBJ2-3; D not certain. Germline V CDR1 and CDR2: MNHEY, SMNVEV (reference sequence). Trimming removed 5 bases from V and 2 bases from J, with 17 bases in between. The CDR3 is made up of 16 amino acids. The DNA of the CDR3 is TGTGCCAGCAGTCCATGGGTGACCCCGAACACAGATACGCAGTATTTT. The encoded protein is CASSPWVTPNTDTQYF.

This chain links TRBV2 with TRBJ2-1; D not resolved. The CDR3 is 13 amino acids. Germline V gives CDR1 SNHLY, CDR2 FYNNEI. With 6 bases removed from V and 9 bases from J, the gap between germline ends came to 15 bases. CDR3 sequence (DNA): TGTGCCAGCAGGCCGCCGAGGAACGGTGAGCAGTTCTTC. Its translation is CASRPPRNGEQFF.

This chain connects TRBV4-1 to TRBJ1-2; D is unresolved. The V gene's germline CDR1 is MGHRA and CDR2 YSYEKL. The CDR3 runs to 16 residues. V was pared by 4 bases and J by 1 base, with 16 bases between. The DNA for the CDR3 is TGCGCCAGCAGCCCCACAATGGGAGACCTTAACTATGGCTACACCTTC. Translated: CASSPTMGDLNYGYTF.

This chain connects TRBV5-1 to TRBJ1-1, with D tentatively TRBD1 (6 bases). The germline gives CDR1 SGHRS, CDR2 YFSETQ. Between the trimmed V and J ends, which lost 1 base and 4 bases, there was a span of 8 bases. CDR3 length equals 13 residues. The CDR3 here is CASSLTGITEAFF. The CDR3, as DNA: TGCGCCAGCAGCTTGACAGGGATCACTGAAGCTTTCTTT.

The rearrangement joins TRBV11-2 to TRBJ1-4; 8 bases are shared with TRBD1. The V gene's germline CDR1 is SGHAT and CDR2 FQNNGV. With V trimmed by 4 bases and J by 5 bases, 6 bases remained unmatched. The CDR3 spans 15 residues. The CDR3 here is CASSSYRTGNEKLFF. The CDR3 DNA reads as TGTGCCAGCAGCTCGTACCGGACAGGGAATGAAAAACTGTTTTTT.

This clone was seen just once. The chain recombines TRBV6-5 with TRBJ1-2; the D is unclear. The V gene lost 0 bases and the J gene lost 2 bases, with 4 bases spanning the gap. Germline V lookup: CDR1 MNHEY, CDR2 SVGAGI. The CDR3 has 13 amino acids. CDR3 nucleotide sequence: TGTGCCAGCAGTTACTCTCTGAACTATGGCTACACCTTC. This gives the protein CASSYSLNYGYTF.

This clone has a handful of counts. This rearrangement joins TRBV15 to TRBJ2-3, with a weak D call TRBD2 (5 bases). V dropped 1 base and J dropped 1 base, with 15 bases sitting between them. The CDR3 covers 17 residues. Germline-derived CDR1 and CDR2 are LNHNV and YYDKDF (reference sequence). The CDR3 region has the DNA TGTGCCACCAGCAGAGTCGCCCGGGGAGAGGGCACAGATACGCAGTATTTT. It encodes CATSRVARGEGTDTQYF.

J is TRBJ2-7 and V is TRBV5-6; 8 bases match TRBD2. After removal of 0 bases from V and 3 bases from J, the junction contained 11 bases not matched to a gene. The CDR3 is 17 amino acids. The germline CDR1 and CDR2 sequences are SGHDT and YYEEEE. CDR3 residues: CASSLAQLSGISYEQYF. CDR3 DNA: TGTGCCAGCAGCTTGGCCCAACTTAGCGGGATCAGCTACGAGCAGTACTTC.

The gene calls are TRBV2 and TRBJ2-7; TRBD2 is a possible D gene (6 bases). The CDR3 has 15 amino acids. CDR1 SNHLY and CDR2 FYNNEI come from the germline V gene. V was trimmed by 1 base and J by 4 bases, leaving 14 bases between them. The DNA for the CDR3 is TGTGCCAGCAGTGAAGTGCTAGGGACTTTTTACGAGCAGTACTTC. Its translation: CASSEVLGTFYEQYF.

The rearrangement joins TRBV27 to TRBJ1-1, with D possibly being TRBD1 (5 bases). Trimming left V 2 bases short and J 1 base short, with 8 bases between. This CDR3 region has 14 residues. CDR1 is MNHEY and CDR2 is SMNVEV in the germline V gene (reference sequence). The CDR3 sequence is CASSLLTGNTEAFF. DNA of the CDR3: TGTGCCAGCAGTTTACTTACAGGGAACACTGAAGCTTTCTTT.

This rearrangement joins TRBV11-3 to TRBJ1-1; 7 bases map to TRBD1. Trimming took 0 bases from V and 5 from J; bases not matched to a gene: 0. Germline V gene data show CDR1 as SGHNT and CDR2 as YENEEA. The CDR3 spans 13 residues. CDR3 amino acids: CASSLDRGTEAFF. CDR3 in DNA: TGTGCCAGCAGCTTAGACAGGGGGACTGAAGCTTTCTTT.

The CDR3 DNA sequence: TGTGCCAGCAGCTCAGGTTCCGGGGAGCTGTTTTTT. Its translation: CASSSGSGELFF. The chain links TRBV7-3 to TRBJ2-2, with D uncertain. Germline V gene lookup returns CDR1 SGHTA and CDR2 FQGTGA. This CDR3 has 12 residues. Trimming stripped 4 bases from V and 6 bases from J, with 6 bases between.

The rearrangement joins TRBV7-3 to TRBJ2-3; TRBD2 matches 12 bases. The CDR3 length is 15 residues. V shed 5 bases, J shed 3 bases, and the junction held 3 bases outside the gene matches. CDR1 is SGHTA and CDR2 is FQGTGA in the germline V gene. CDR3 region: CASSQGLAGTDTQYF. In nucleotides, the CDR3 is TGTGCCAGCAGCCAGGGACTAGCGGGTACAGATACGCAGTATTTT.

The CDR3 loop is CASSLGSGRVNEQFF. The CDR3, as DNA: TGTGCCAGCAGCTTAGGGAGCGGGAGAGTGAATGAGCAGTTCTTC. The V call is TRBV7-6, the J call TRBJ2-1; 8 bases align to TRBD2. This CDR3 contains 15 residues. Germline V gene data show CDR1 as SGHVS and CDR2 as FNYEAQ. J gave up 7 bases and V 1 base, and 6 bases lay outside the gene matches.

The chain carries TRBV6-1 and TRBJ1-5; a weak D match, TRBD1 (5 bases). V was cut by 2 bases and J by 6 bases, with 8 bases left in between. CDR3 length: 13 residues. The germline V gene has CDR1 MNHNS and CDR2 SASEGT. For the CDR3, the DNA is TGTGCCAGCAGTGAATGGCAGGGTCAGCCCCAGCATTTT. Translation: CASSEWQGQPQHF.

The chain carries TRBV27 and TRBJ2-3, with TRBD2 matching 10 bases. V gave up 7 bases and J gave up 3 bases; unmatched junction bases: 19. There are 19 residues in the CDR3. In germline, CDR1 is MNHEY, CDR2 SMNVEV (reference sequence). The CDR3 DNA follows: TGTGCCAGCACCGGAGGGTGGAGACTAGCGGGCCTGCCGACAGATACGCAGTATTTT. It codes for CASTGGWRLAGLPTDTQYF.

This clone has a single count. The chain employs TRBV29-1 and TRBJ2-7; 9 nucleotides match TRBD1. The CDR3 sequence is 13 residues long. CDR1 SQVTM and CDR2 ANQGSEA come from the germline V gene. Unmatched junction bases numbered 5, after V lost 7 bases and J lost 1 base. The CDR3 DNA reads TGCAGCGGAACAGGGGGCGGATCCTACGAGCAGTACTTC. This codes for CSGTGGGSYEQYF.

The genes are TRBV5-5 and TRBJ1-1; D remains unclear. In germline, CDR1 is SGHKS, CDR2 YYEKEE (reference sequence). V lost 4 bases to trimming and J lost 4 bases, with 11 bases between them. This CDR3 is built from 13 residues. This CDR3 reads CASSLSRATEAFF. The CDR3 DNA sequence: TGTGCCAGCAGCCTTTCTCGGGCCACTGAAGCTTTCTTT.

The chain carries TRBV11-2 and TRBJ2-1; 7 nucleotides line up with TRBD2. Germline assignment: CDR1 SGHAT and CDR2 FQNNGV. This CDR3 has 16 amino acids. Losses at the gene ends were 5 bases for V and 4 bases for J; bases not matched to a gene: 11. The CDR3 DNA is TGTGCCAGCAGCATGCTAAGCGGGACCGCATACAATGAGCAGTTCTTC. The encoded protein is CASSMLSGTAYNEQFF.

The CDR3 DNA reads as TGTGCCAGTAGTATAGGACTATTCTCTGGGGCCAACGTCCTGACTTTC. It yields the protein CASSIGLFSGANVLTF. The chain combines TRBV19 with TRBJ2-6; D possibly corresponds to TRBD2 (5 bases). Germline values: CDR1 LNHDA, CDR2 SQIVND (reference sequence). The CDR3 has 16 residues. V lost 1 base, J lost 0 bases, and 7 bases lay in between.

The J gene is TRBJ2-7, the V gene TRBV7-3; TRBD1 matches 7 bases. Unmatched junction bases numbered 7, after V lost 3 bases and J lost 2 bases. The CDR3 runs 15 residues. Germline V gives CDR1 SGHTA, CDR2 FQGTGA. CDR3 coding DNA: TGTGCCAGCAGCTTCAGACAGGGTATGCCCTACGAGCAGTACTTC. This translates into CASSFRQGMPYEQYF.

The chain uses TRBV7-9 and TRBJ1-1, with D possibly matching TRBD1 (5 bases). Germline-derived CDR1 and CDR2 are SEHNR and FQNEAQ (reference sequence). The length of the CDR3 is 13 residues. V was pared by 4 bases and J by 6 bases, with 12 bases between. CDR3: CASSSLGAPEAFF. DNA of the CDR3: TGTGCCAGCAGCTCCCTTGGGGCGCCTGAAGCTTTCTTT. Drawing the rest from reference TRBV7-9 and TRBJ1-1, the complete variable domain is DTGVSQNPRHKITKRGQNVTFRCDPISEHNRLYWYRQTLGQGPEFLTYFQNEAQLEKSRLLSDRFSAERPKGSFSTLEIQRTEQGDSAMYLCASSSLGAPEAFFGQGTRLTVV.

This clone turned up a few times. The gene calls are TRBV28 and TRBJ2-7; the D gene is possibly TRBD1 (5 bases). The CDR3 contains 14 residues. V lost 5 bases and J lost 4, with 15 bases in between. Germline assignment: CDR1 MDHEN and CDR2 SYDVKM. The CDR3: CASSPQGSSYEQYF. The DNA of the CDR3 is TGTGCCAGCAGTCCCCAGGGCAGTTCATACGAGCAGTACTTC.

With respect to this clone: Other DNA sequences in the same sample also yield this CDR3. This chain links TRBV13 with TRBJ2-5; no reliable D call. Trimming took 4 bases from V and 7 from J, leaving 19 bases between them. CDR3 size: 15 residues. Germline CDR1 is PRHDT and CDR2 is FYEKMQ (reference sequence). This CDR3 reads CASSWGVGSSRTQYF. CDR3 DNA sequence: TGTGCCAGCAGCTGGGGTGTAGGCTCTTCAAGGACCCAGTACTTC.

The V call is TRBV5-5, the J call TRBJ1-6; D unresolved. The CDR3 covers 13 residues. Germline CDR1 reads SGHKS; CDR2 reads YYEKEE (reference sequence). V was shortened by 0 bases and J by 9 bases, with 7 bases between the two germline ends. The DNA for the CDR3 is TGTGCCAGCAGCTTGGCCGGGAGTTCACCCCTCCACTTT. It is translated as CASSLAGSSPLHF.

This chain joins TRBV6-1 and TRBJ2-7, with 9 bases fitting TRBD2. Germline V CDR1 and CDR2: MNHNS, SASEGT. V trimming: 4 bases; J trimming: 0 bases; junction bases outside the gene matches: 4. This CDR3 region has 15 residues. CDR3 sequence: CASSASGDSSYEQYF. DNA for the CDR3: TGTGCCAGCAGTGCTAGCGGGGACAGCTCCTACGAGCAGTACTTC.

The CDR3 sequence: CASSLIRSWRNSPLHF. For the CDR3, the DNA is TGCGCCAGCAGCCTAATTAGGAGTTGGCGGAATTCACCCCTCCACTTT. The genes are TRBV4-1 and TRBJ1-6, with D unresolved. The CDR3 has 16 residues. CDR1 is MGHRA, CDR2 YSYEKL, per germline. The V gene lost 4 bases and the J gene lost 7 bases, with 17 bases spanning the gap.

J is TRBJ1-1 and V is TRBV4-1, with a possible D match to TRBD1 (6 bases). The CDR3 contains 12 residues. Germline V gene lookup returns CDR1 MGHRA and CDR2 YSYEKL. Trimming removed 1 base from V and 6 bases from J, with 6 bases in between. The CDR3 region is CASSQGGPEAFF. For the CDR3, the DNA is TGCGCCAGCAGCCAAGGGGGGCCTGAAGCTTTCTTT.